These 27 T cell receptor beta chains were all obtained from the same sample, sequenced in a study of neurological immune-mediated disorders. One entry per CDR3 protein results from TCRdb running MiXCR on the 5' RACE reads. The table shows 50,000 to 70,000 distinct CDR3 sequences, with nearly 3.5% occurring only once. Sample: PBMCs. These receptor sequences come from a man aged 35-49 years with multiple sclerosis.

In this sample, this clonotype turned up many times. The V gene is TRBV20-1, the J gene TRBJ2-3; unclear D gene. The CDR3 is made up of 14 amino acids. From germline, CDR1 is DFQATT and CDR2 SNEGSKA (reference sequence). V was shortened by 2 bases and J by 0 bases, with 9 bases between the two germline ends. DNA for the CDR3: TGCAGTGCTAGAATAAGGTCAAGCACAGATACGCAGTATTTT. This codes for CSARIRSSTDTQYF.

This clonotype was detected only a few times. Being one base from a much bigger clone, this may be a read error. This rearrangement joins TRBV20-1 to TRBJ2-1; weak D call: TRBD2 (5 bases). CDR1 and CDR2 (germline): DFQATT, SNEGSKA (reference sequence). Trimming stripped 7 bases from V and 5 bases from J, with 12 bases between. The CDR3 consists of 12 residues. The CDR3 loop reads CSDSQADNEQFF. CDR3 coding DNA: TGCAGTGATAGTCAAGCGGACAATGAGCAGTTCTTC.

This clonotype was seen repeatedly, ten times or more. This sequence joins TRBV5-6 and TRBJ2-3, with 7 bases lining up with TRBD1. Trimming cost V 10 bases and J 5 bases; bases outside gene matches: 13. Germline CDR1 is SGHDT and CDR2 is YYEEEE. CDR3 length: 14 residues. The DNA for the CDR3 is TGTGCCGGTCTACAGGGGTTGGCACAAGATACGCAGTATTTT. Protein: CAGLQGLAQDTQYF. Combining the CDR3 with reference TRBV5-6 and TRBJ2-3 gives the whole variable domain DAGVTQSPTHLIKTRGQQVTLRCSPKSGHDTVSWYQQALGQGPQFIFQYYEEEERQRGNFPDRFSGHQFPNYSSELNVNALLLGDSALYLCAGLQGLAQDTQYFGPGTRLTVL.

This clonotype occurred many times. The chain is built from TRBV4-1 and TRBJ1-5, with 8 bases that match TRBD1. J was trimmed by 7 bases and V by 0 bases; bases with no gene match: 5. This CDR3 spans 15 amino acids. Germline V gives CDR1 MGHRA, CDR2 YSYEKL. In DNA form, the CDR3 reads TGCGCCAGCAGCCAAGACGGGCAGGGGGCCCAGCCCCAGCATTTT. Encoded protein: CASSQDGQGAQPQHF.

This clonotype has a count of ten or more. The J gene is TRBJ2-6, the V gene TRBV10-3; possibly TRBD1 for D (9 bases). Looked up from germline, CDR1 is ENHRY and CDR2 is SYGVKD. With 10 bases removed from V and 0 bases from J, the gap between germline ends came to 19 bases. The length of the CDR3 is 17 residues. The CDR3, as DNA: TGTGCCACACGGGGGGGACAGGGTACCTCTGGGGCCAACGTCCTGACTTTC. Encoded protein: CATRGGQGTSGANVLTF.

This clonotype was observed at least ten times. A much larger clone differs from this one at a single base, so this may be a read error. This chain connects TRBV11-2 to TRBJ2-1; no definite D call. This CDR3 comprises 13 residues. CDR1 is SGHAT, CDR2 FQNNGV, per germline. Trimming took 1 base from V and 7 from J, leaving 8 bases between them. The CDR3 DNA sequence: TGTGCCAGCAGCTTAGCGAAGGCAAATGAGCAGTTCTTC. Translation: CASSLAKANEQFF.

This clonotype appeared many times. The chain joins TRBV7-2 to TRBJ1-5; D not certain. Trimming took 3 bases from V and 2 from J, leaving 5 bases between them. Germline V gene sequence: CDR1 SGHTA, CDR2 FQGNSA. CDR3 length: 13 amino acids. CDR3 sequence (DNA): TGTGCCAGCAGCTTTTCTGGCAATCAGCCCCAGCATTTT. Translating it yields CASSFSGNQPQHF. Filled out from reference TRBV7-2 and TRBJ1-5, the complete variable domain reads GAGVSQSPSNKVTEKGKDVELRCDPISGHTALYWYRQSLGQGLEFLIYFQGNSAPDKSGLPSDRFSAERTGGSVSTLTIQRTQQEDSAVYLCASSFSGNQPQHFGDGTRLSIL.

The sample holds many counts of this clonotype. The chain has TRBV27 and TRBJ2-1, with TRBD1 as a possible D gene (6 bases). The CDR3 totals 13 residues. Germline V CDR1 and CDR2: MNHEY, SMNVEV (reference sequence). V was shortened by 7 bases and J by 8 bases, with 15 bases between the two germline ends. In nucleotides, the CDR3 is TGTGCCAGCAATTCGCAGGGGTGGGATGAGCAGTTCTTC. Translated: CASNSQGWDEQFF.

The table lists this clonotype with many counts. V and J are TRBV5-6 and TRBJ2-5; 9 bases line up with TRBD1. V dropped 3 bases and J dropped 5; count of bases not matched to a gene: 5. This CDR3 contains 14 residues. Germline CDR1 is SGHDT and CDR2 is YYEEEE. CDR3 protein: CASSSTGGGETQYF. The CDR3 DNA reads TGTGCCAGCAGCTCCACAGGGGGCGGGGAGACCCAGTACTTC.

At least ten counts were recorded for this clonotype. This chain connects TRBV10-3 to TRBJ1-2; TRBD1 matches at 9 bases. The ends lost 10 bases at V and 6 bases at J; junction bases unmatched: 6. The germline gives CDR1 ENHRY, CDR2 SYGVKD. CDR3 size: 12 residues. DNA for the CDR3: TGTGCCACCGCGGACAGGGGAGATGGCTACACCTTC. This encodes CATADRGDGYTF.

This clonotype was recorded many times. The chain has TRBV18 and TRBJ2-5; D may be TRBD2 (7 bases). Germline loops: CDR1 KGHSH, CDR2 LQKENI. The CDR3 has 14 residues. V shed 1 base and J shed 5 bases, with 11 bases lying between them. The CDR3 nucleotides are TGTGCCAGCTCACCACTACAGGGAGGGGAGACCCAGTACTTC. Its translation is CASSPLQGGETQYF.

This clonotype was seen ten or more times. The chain carries TRBV20-1 and TRBJ1-1; D gene unclear. V shed 0 bases and J shed 1 base, with 3 bases lying between them. The CDR3 is made up of 12 amino acids. Germline V lookup: CDR1 DFQATT, CDR2 SNEGSKA (reference sequence). The CDR3: CSARDQNTEAFF. The CDR3, as DNA: TGCAGTGCTAGAGATCAGAACACTGAAGCTTTCTTT.

This clonotype has ten or more counts. The chain recombines TRBV7-9 with TRBJ1-1; D is unclear. V lost 1 base, J lost 5 bases, and 8 bases lay in between. The CDR3 is 13 residues long. The germline V gene encodes CDR1 SEHNR and CDR2 FQNEAQ (reference sequence). CDR3 nucleotide sequence: TGTGCCAGCAGCTTAGACGGATCTACTGAAGCTTTCTTT. This codes for CASSLDGSTEAFF. Variable domain in full (rest from reference TRBV7-9 and TRBJ1-1): DTGVSQNPRHKITKRGQNVTFRCDPISEHNRLYWYRQTLGQGPEFLTYFQNEAQLEKSRLLSDRFSAERPKGSFSTLEIQRTEQGDSAMYLCASSLDGSTEAFFGQGTRLTVV.

This clonotype was recorded at least ten times. This chain connects TRBV5-1 to TRBJ1-6, with D perhaps TRBD1 (5 bases). Germline V gene lookup returns CDR1 SGHRS and CDR2 YFSETQ. Trimming cost V 4 bases and J 9 bases, with 17 bases left between them. CDR3 length equals 15 residues. As DNA, the CDR3 is TGCGCCAGCAGCCCAACGCAGGGTGGAGGTTCACCCCTCCACTTT. This encodes CASSPTQGGGSPLHF. Looking up the rest from reference TRBV5-1 and TRBJ1-6 gives the full variable domain: KAGVTQTPRYLIKTRGQQVTLSCSPISGHRSVSWYQQTPGQGLQFLFEYFSETQRNKGNFPGRFSGRQFSNSRSEMNVSTLELGDSALYLCASSPTQGGGSPLHFGNGTRLTVT.

On this clonotype: A read error is possible here, since a much larger clone lies one base away. The chain uses TRBV5-1 and TRBJ1-5; D gene uncertain. The CDR3 is 14 amino acids. Germline loops: CDR1 SGHRS, CDR2 YFSETQ. CDR3 sequence (DNA): TGCGCCAGCAGCTTGGATGGGTCCGATCAGCCCCAGAATTTT. This gives the protein CASSLDGSDQPQNF.

This clonotype was recorded many times. V and J are TRBV3-1 and TRBJ2-6, with D unclear. The CDR3 is 15 residues long. The V end lost 1 base, the J end lost 1 base, and 5 bases lay between the germline ends. CDR1 and CDR2 from the germline V gene are LGHDT and YNNKEL (reference sequence). The CDR3 loop is CASSQVGSGANVLTF. The CDR3 coding sequence is TGTGCCAGCAGCCAAGTGGGGTCTGGGGCCAACGTCCTGACTTTC. Complete variable domain (other parts from reference TRBV3-1 and TRBJ2-6): DTAVSQTPKYLVTQMGNDKSIKCEQNLGHDTMYWYKQDSKKFLKIMFSYNNKELIINETVPNRFSPKSPDKAHLNLHINSLELGDSAVYFCASSQVGSGANVLTFGAGSRLTVL.

This clonotype has ten or more counts. The chain couples TRBV6-1 to TRBJ1-5, with 7 bases lining up with TRBD1. Unmatched junction bases numbered 2, after V lost 6 bases and J lost 0 bases. Germline V gene sequence: CDR1 MNHNS, CDR2 SASEGT. The CDR3 is made up of 14 amino acids. CDR3 in DNA: TGTGCCAGCAGGTACAGGGGTAGCAATCAGCCCCAGCATTTT. It codes for CASRYRGSNQPQHF.

This clonotype showed up just a few times. This sequence joins TRBV18 and TRBJ2-6; D gene ambiguous. The CDR3 loop spans 17 amino acids. V lost 2 bases, J lost 0 bases, and 11 bases lay in between. Germline-derived CDR1 and CDR2 are KGHSH and LQKENI. The CDR3 loop is CASSPSLLSSGANVLTF. In DNA form, the CDR3 reads TGTGCCAGCTCACCATCGTTATTAAGCTCTGGGGCCAACGTCCTGACTTTC.

This clonotype has a count of ten or more. The V and J genes are TRBV20-1 and TRBJ2-1, with D maybe TRBD2 (6 bases). This CDR3 spans 14 amino acids. V lost 2 bases and J 4 bases, leaving 12 bases between the germline ends. In germline, CDR1 is DFQATT, CDR2 SNEGSKA (reference sequence). The CDR3 coding sequence is TGCAGTGCTAGACAGGGAGGCCTTTACAATGAGCAGTTCTTC. This translates into CSARQGGLYNEQFF.

The table lists this clonotype with many counts. This chain links TRBV20-1 with TRBJ1-2; D not resolved. The CDR3 totals 12 residues. Germline V gene data show CDR1 as DFQATT and CDR2 as SNEGSKA (reference sequence). The V end was cut by 1 base, the J end by 6 bases, with 9 bases between. Here the CDR3 DNA reads TGCAGTGCTAGAGGGGAGGGAGATGGCTACACCTTC. This sequence encodes CSARGEGDGYTF.

In this sample, this clonotype turned up many times. This rearrangement joins TRBV10-3 to TRBJ1-1; no firm D call. Germline values: CDR1 ENHRY, CDR2 SYGVKD. This CDR3 comprises 14 residues. V was cut by 2 bases and J by 1 base, with 8 bases left in between. The CDR3 DNA is TGTGCCATCAGTGAGCAGGTGGGGAACACTGAAGCTTTCTTT. This encodes CAISEQVGNTEAFF.

By sample share, this clonotype is medium-sized. V and J are TRBV20-1 and TRBJ1-1; D remains ambiguous. The length of the CDR3 is 12 residues. Germline values: CDR1 DFQATT, CDR2 SNEGSKA (reference sequence). The V and J ends lost 3 bases and 5 bases respectively, with 10 bases between them. This CDR3 reads CSASRGVTEAFF. CDR3 coding DNA: TGCAGTGCTAGCCGCGGGGTAACTGAAGCTTTCTTT.

A few counts support this clonotype. One base away lies a much larger clone, so this may be a sequencing read error. Without the conserved terminal phenylalanine or tryptophan, this CDR3 likely stems from a read error. The V call is TRBV29-1, the J call TRBJ2-3, with a weak D call TRBD1 (6 bases). The germline V gene has CDR1 SQVTM and CDR2 ANQGSEA. The V gene lost 3 bases and the J gene lost 1 base, with 8 bases spanning the gap. The CDR3 covers 13 residues. The CDR3 nucleotides read TGCAGCGTTGAGGGGGCTGGCACAGATACGCAGTATATT. Amino acid sequence: CSVEGAGTDTQYI.

This clonotype was observed at least ten times. The rearrangement joins TRBV5-5 to TRBJ1-1; D might be TRBD1 (5 bases). In germline, CDR1 is SGHKS, CDR2 YYEKEE (reference sequence). The CDR3 is 13 amino acids. Between the trimmed V and J ends, which lost 7 bases and 2 bases, there was a span of 12 bases. The DNA of the CDR3 is TGTGCCAGCTACCCTGGGGGAAACACTGAAGCTTTCTTT. Encoded protein: CASYPGGNTEAFF.

Regarding this clonotype: The DNA is omitted, as the CDR3 cannot be located on it reliably, and the CDR3 follows TCRdb's listing. V and J are TRBV7-2 and TRBJ2-5; the tabulated D call, TRBD2, remains unverified against the DNA. The CDR3 region is 22 residues in length, termini included. Germline V gene data show CDR1 as SGHTA and CDR2 as FQGNSA. CDR3 sequence: CASSFYICSARDGLDPQETQYF.

This clonotype showed up many times. The rearrangement joins TRBV7-7 to TRBJ2-5, with 15 bases that match TRBD2. CDR1 and CDR2 (germline): SSHAT, FNYEAQ (reference sequence). The CDR3 totals 17 residues. V lost 5 bases, J lost 5 bases, and 9 bases stayed unmatched. The CDR3 is CASSPTGLAGGGETQYF. In DNA, the CDR3 is TGTGCCAGCAGCCCCACGGGACTAGCGGGAGGAGGGGAGACCCAGTACTTC.

Many counts were recorded for this clonotype. V usage is TRBV12-5 and J usage is TRBJ2-7; the match to TRBD2 covers 9 bases. V lost 3 bases and J lost 0; bases outside the gene matches: 0. Germline V gene lookup returns CDR1 LGHNT and CDR2 FRNRAP. The CDR3 extends over 14 amino acids. CDR3 bases: TGTGCTAGTGGTTTTAGCGGGGGCTCCTACGAGCAGTACTTC. This codes for CASGFSGGSYEQYF.